These 22 T cell receptor beta chains came from one sample sequenced in a study of T-cell reconstitution after alpha-beta-depleted transplantation in children. Unique molecular identifiers featured in how the TCRbeta library was prepared. Using its own MiXCR run on the PCR reads, TCRdb lists one record per CDR3 protein. The table lists around 200,000 distinct CDR3 sequences, about 11% of them singletons. Sequenced material: PBMCs, taken before TCRalphabeta/CD19-depleted stem cell transplant. Receptor source: a child less than two years old with acute myeloid leukemia, due to receive a stem cell transplant.

This clonotype was observed many times. CDR3 DNA sequence: TGCGCCAGCAGCCTAGGACAGGGGGGAACGAGGGAGCAGTACTTC. This codes for CASSLGQGGTREQYF. The V and J genes are TRBV5-1 and TRBJ2-7; 10 bases are a match to TRBD1. With 4 bases clipped from V and 7 bases from J, the junction kept 11 bases outside the gene matches. The germline CDR1 and CDR2 sequences are SGHRS and YFSETQ. The length of the CDR3 is 15 residues.

This clonotype was recorded many times. The genes are TRBV5-1 and TRBJ2-5; TRBD2 agrees at 8 bases. Germline trimming cut 1 base from V and 0 bases from J; bases unmatched to any gene: 2. From germline, CDR1 is SGHRS and CDR2 YFSETQ. This CDR3 is 15 amino acids long. CDR3 in amino acids: CASSLIAGNQETQYF. The CDR3 nucleotides are TGCGCCAGCAGCTTGATAGCGGGGAACCAAGAGACCCAGTACTTC.

This clonotype was observed at least ten times. This chain uses TRBV5-1 with TRBJ2-5, with D perhaps matching TRBD2 (5 bases). Germline V CDR1 and CDR2: SGHRS, YFSETQ. Trimming stripped 3 bases from V and 1 base from J, with 10 bases between. The CDR3 contains 14 residues. For the CDR3, the DNA is TGCGCCAGCAGCTACCAAACTAGCCAAGAGACCCAGTACTTC. This gives the protein CASSYQTSQETQYF. The whole variable domain, filled in from reference TRBV5-1 and TRBJ2-5, reads KAGVTQTPRYLIKTRGQQVTLSCSPISGHRSVSWYQQTPGQGLQFLFEYFSETQRNKGNFPGRFSGRQFSNSRSEMNVSTLELGDSALYLCASSYQTSQETQYFGPGTRLLVL.

This clonotype was recorded many times. The chain carries TRBV5-1 and TRBJ2-3; TRBD1 or TRBD2 may be the D gene (5 bases each). The CDR3 runs 19 residues. The V end lost 2 bases, the J end lost 0 bases, and 22 bases lay between the germline ends. Germline CDR1 SGHRS, CDR2 YFSETQ. Here the CDR3 reads CASSLGDRSADYSTDTQYF. As DNA, the CDR3 is TGCGCCAGCAGCTTAGGAGACAGAAGTGCCGACTATAGCACAGATACGCAGTATTTT.

This clonotype was counted ten times or more. The chain is built from TRBV20-1 and TRBJ2-7, with D maybe TRBD1 (6 bases). The CDR3 contains 14 residues. Deletions cut 6 bases from V and 6 bases from J, with 21 bases between. CDR1 and CDR2 from the germline V gene are DFQATT and SNEGSKA (reference sequence). The CDR3 DNA sequence: TGCAGTGCCCCGCCCGGGGCAGGGGAGAGCGAGCAGTACTTC. Translation: CSAPPGAGESEQYF.

Many counts were recorded for this clonotype. The chain has TRBV27 and TRBJ2-7, with D maybe TRBD1 (5 bases). The CDR3 contains 14 residues. Trimming left V 5 bases short and J 0 bases short, with 11 bases between. CDR1 is MNHEY, CDR2 SMNVEV, per germline (reference sequence). The CDR3 DNA sequence: TGTGCCAGCAGTACTCAAGACAGCTCCTACGAGCAGTACTTC. Amino acids: CASSTQDSSYEQYF.

This clonotype appeared many times. The gene calls are TRBV5-1 and TRBJ2-7; D may be TRBD1 or TRBD2 (5 bases each). The V gene's germline CDR1 is SGHRS and CDR2 YFSETQ. V lost 5 bases to trimming and J lost 3 bases, with 30 bases between them. This CDR3 comprises 19 residues. In DNA, the CDR3 is TGCGCCAGCAGTCGTTGGGTGGGGCAGGGACCGGAGGTGTTCTACGAGCAGTACTTC. It yields the protein CASSRWVGQGPEVFYEQYF.

This clonotype appeared a few times. The V gene is TRBV28, the J gene TRBJ2-2; possibly TRBD1 or TRBD2 for D (5 bases each). Trimming pared 7 bases from V and 6 bases from J, leaving 12 bases between. The length of the CDR3 is 13 residues. CDR1 is MDHEN and CDR2 is SYDVKM in the germline V gene. This CDR3 is CASTPGTAGELFF. CDR3 nucleotides: TGTGCCAGCACCCCAGGGACCGCCGGGGAGCTGTTTTTT.

V usage is TRBV7-2 and J usage is TRBJ1-2, with 8 bases identical to TRBD1. From germline, CDR1 is SGHTA and CDR2 FQGNSA. V trimming: 5 bases; J trimming: 4 bases; junction bases outside the gene matches: 9. This CDR3 spans 15 amino acids. In DNA form, the CDR3 reads TGTGCCAGCAGCCTAGTCCAGGGGGCCTCCTATGGCTACACCTTC. Protein: CASSLVQGASYGYTF.

This clonotype was seen ten or more times. CDR3 DNA sequence: TGTGCCAGCAGTTTGATCGGGGAGCTGTTTTTT. Translating it yields CASSLIGELFF. The chain joins TRBV28 to TRBJ2-2, with D unresolved. V was trimmed by 3 bases and J by 7 bases, leaving 3 bases between them. This CDR3 has 11 residues. Germline CDR1 is MDHEN and CDR2 is SYDVKM.

This clonotype was counted at least ten times. The rearrangement links TRBV5-1 to TRBJ1-4; D not certain. Germline V gene lookup returns CDR1 SGHRS and CDR2 YFSETQ. The CDR3 is 16 amino acids. Trimming left V 0 bases short and J 8 bases short, with 17 bases between. The CDR3 nucleotides read TGCGCCAGCAGCTTGGAGTCCGCCTGGGGAAGCGAAAAACTGTTTTTT. This codes for CASSLESAWGSEKLFF.

This clonotype was counted at least ten times. The rearrangement uses TRBV12-3 or TRBV12-4 and TRBJ1-2; D is perhaps TRBD1 (6 bases). Trimming took 2 bases from V and 3 from J, leaving 16 bases between them. CDR3 length: 16 residues. The CDR3 DNA reads as TGTGCCAGCAGTTTACTTGGGGGCGCCAGCTACTATGGCTACACCTTC. Translation gives CASSLLGGASYYGYTF.

This clonotype was seen many times. This chain joins TRBV20-1 and TRBJ2-5, with 7 bases fitting TRBD2. Looked up from germline, CDR1 is DFQATT and CDR2 is SNEGSKA (reference sequence). After removal of 4 bases from V and 5 bases from J, the junction contained 7 bases not matched to a gene. CDR3 size: 13 residues. The DNA of the CDR3 is TGCAGTGCTACCCCACTAGCGCGGGAGACCCAGTACTTC. This encodes CSATPLARETQYF.

This clonotype was observed a handful of times. The V and J genes are TRBV27 and TRBJ2-2, with 7 nucleotides matching TRBD2. The CDR3 runs 16 residues. V trimming: 8 bases; J trimming: 1 base; junction bases outside the gene matches: 10. Per germline, CDR1 MNHEY and CDR2 SMNVEV (reference sequence). CDR3 coding DNA: TGTGCCAGCCGAAGTTGGTCTAGCGGGAACACCGGGGAGCTGTTTTTT. Translation gives CASRSWSSGNTGELFF.

This CDR3 reads CATYGLSRSGNEQYF. CDR3 sequence (DNA): TGTGCCACCTACGGCCTTAGCCGGTCTGGAAACGAGCAGTACTTC. This chain joins TRBV6-1 and TRBJ2-7, with no clear D. Germline CDR1 and CDR2: MNHNS and SASEGT. The V gene lost 10 bases and the J gene lost 5 bases, with 24 bases spanning the gap. This CDR3 contains 15 residues.

There are many counts of this clonotype. V gene TRBV12-3 or TRBV12-4 combines with J gene TRBJ2-7; D may correspond to TRBD1 or TRBD2 (6 bases each). Deletions cut 5 bases from V and 5 bases from J, with 10 bases between. The CDR3 is 12 amino acids. This CDR3 is CASSRGLNEQYF. The CDR3 DNA sequence: TGTGCCAGCAGTCGGGGGCTGAACGAGCAGTACTTC.

The rearrangement joins TRBV6-2 or TRBV6-3 to TRBJ2-7; 14 nucleotides match TRBD2. V shed 2 bases and J 8 bases; nucleotides not matched to a gene: 11. CDR1 and CDR2 from the germline V gene are MNHEY and SVGEGT. The CDR3 covers 17 residues. The CDR3 loop is CASSYPGTSGRRDKQYF. The CDR3 nucleotides are TGTGCCAGCAGTTACCCAGGGACTAGCGGGAGAAGGGACAAGCAGTACTTC.

The sample holds many counts of this clonotype. The chain uses TRBV12-3 or TRBV12-4 and TRBJ2-5, with a tentative D call TRBD1 (6 bases). This CDR3 contains 16 residues. V lost 4 bases to trimming and J lost 2 bases, with 17 bases between them. CDR3 nucleotide sequence: TGTGCCAGCAGTTCCAACAGGGTTGGGAGTCAAGAGACCCAGTACTTC. Translation: CASSSNRVGSQETQYF.

This clonotype was picked up many times. The rearrangement joins TRBV18 to TRBJ2-3; 7 bases fit TRBD1. The CDR3 extends over 16 amino acids. The junction had 10 bases not matched to a gene; V was cut back by 5 bases and J by 2 bases. Germline CDR1 and CDR2: KGHSH and LQKENI. For the CDR3, the DNA is TGTGCCAGCTCATCTGGACAGGCGCGGACCACAGATACGCAGTATTTT. Translating it yields CASSSGQARTTDTQYF. Full variable domain (rest looked up from reference TRBV18 and TRBJ2-3): NAGVMQNPRHLVRRRGQEARLRCSPMKGHSHVYWYRQLPEEGLKFMVYLQKENIIDESGMPKERFSAEFPKEGPSILRIQQVVRGDSAAYFCASSSGQARTTDTQYFGPGTRLTVL.

This clonotype was picked up many times. The chain couples TRBV6-1 to TRBJ2-7; D is unresolved. The germline gives CDR1 MNHNS, CDR2 SASEGT. The CDR3 contains 11 residues. The ends were cut back, 7 bases at V and 3 bases at J, with 7 bases in the middle. The CDR3 DNA follows: TGTGCCAGCACAGTGTTCTACGAGCAGTACTTC. Its translation is CASTVFYEQYF.

This clonotype was detected many times. The chain carries TRBV30 and TRBJ1-2; D is uncertain. CDR3 length: 13 residues. The germline CDR1 and CDR2 sequences are GTSNPN and SVGIG (reference sequence). The germline V and J ends were trimmed by 3 bases and 0 bases, with 8 bases remaining between them. The CDR3 loop is CAWRAEANYGYTF. CDR3 nucleotide sequence: TGTGCCTGGAGAGCGGAAGCTAACTATGGCTACACCTTC.

This clonotype was counted ten times or more. The chain combines TRBV5-1 with TRBJ1-6, with D possibly being TRBD1 (6 bases). With 3 bases removed from V and 11 bases from J, the gap between germline ends came to 15 bases. CDR3 length: 14 amino acids. Germline assignment: CDR1 SGHRS and CDR2 YFSETQ. The CDR3 DNA sequence: TGCGCCAGCAGCTGGTCGGGACAAGATGCACCCCTCCACTTT. Protein: CASSWSGQDAPLHF.